The sequence of this T cell receptor beta chain was determined in a study of control samples from healthy donors and cancer patients. Clones were sequenced by immunoSEQ multiplex PCR, and TCRdb holds only the in-frame ones, with some missing. The sample holds approximately 150,000 clones, around nine tenths seen once. This CDR3 has 17 residues. Germline-derived CDR1 and CDR2 are SGHNT and YYREEE (reference sequence). Trimming removed 3 bases from V and 4 bases from J, with 22 bases in between. The source material was blood. The J gene is TRBJ1-1, the V gene TRBV5-4, with D possibly matching TRBD1 (5 bases). The sequence came from a man aged 18 to 29 in good health. DNA of the CDR3: TGTGCCAGCAGCTCACTGGGGGGTACGAGGTTAGGCACTGAAGCTTTCTTT. Protein product: CASSSLGGTRLGTEAFF.